The text below deals with one T cell receptor beta chain. What this receptor recognizes is not known. Base qualities are not provided; no much larger clone lies one nucleotide away. Genomic DNA was extracted from sorted cells for sequencing of the TCRbeta CDR3 region. The immunoSEQ Assay was used to sequence the TCRbeta CDR3 regions. In its TCRdb copy, this immuneACCESS table keeps in-frame sequences only and misses some clones. Where compared with another copy, unresolved V genes explain less than half of these, and the others have no known cause. The sample has tens of thousands of clones on record, approximately 87% of them singletons. Of the sample, 5.5% to 7.5% falls within the top ten clones. These data belong to a study of OX40 agonist ivuxolimab in advanced cancers. General notes on the study: Ivuxolimab, which targeted the costimulatory receptor OX40 (CD134), was an agonistic, fully human IgG2 monoclonal antibody. The paper covers the monotherapy dose-escalation part of the phase I ivuxolimab trial, which included N of about 56 patients. Three dose-escalation patients achieved partial responses, one with hepatocellular carcinoma and two with cutaneous melanoma. Of the approximately 54 dose-escalation patients, hepatocellular carcinoma was present in roughly 19, melanoma in around 15, renal cell carcinoma in 9 and head and neck cancer in 9. Peripheral TCRbeta sequencing was intended to test whether TCR sequence diversity was altered and clonal T-cell expansion was caused by ivuxolimab. Patients were allowed to have had prior anti-PD-1, anti-PD-L1 or anti-CTLA-4 therapy, and approximately 39% of the dose-escalation patients had been treated with checkpoint inhibitors. A male proportion of around 80% and a mean age of around 60 years, ranging from roughly 23 to 85, were recorded for the dose-escalation cohort. Intravenous ivuxolimab was administered to patients every 2 weeks at six dose levels: 0.01, 0.1, 0.3, 1.5, 3 and 10 mg/kg. The paper as a whole reports these results and caveats: Low levels of normalized T-cell clonal expansion were also seen in some patients who did not respond. At doses of 0.1 to 3.0 mg/kg, clonal expansion of both CD4+ and CD8+ T cells in blood was seen between baseline and week 6. The antigen specificity of the clonally expanded peripheral T cells was not determined. After ivuxolimab, CD8+ T cells had more expanded clones than CD4+ T cells on average. In the 0.1-3.0 mg/kg groups, partial responders were among the patients with the lowest normalized peripheral clonal expansion, particularly in CD8+ T cells.

The trial excluded patients who had a history of autoimmune disease or were on systemic immunosuppression. Peripheral blood for TCR sequencing was drawn from every dose cohort at baseline, at cycle 4 day 1 and at cycle 7 day 1. The samples were taken from a phase I, first-in-human, multicenter, open-label dose-escalation trial of ivuxolimab. Adults with locally advanced or metastatic melanoma, renal cell, hepatocellular, or head and neck squamous cell carcinoma were enrolled in the trial. Before TCR sequencing, CD4+ T cells and CD8+ T cells were sorted from peripheral blood as separate populations. The germline V gene (reference sequence) yields SEHNR for CDR1 and FQNEAQ for CDR2. At the junction V is shortened by 6 bases and J by 3 bases, with 11 bases in between. Measured from the cysteine to the phenylalanine, the CDR3 is 13 residues long. The kept DNA is CDR3 alone, 39 bases in frame from the first base.

The sequencing here drew on CD4+ or CD8+ T cells sorted from blood, taken in a trial of the OX40 agonist ivuxolimab. The sequence links TRBV7-9 to TRBJ1-2; the D region possibly corresponds to TRBD1 (6 bases align). This receptor was taken from an adult with an advanced solid tumor such as melanoma, head and neck, liver or kidney cancer. CDR3 loop: CASSYPGDYGYTF. The nucleotide sequence is given as TGTGCCAGCAGTTATCCAGGGGACTATGGCTACACCTTC.